Given below is one T cell receptor beta chain in context. This sample stems from a study of control samples from healthy donors and cancer patients. Here immunoSEQ multiplex PCR was the method, and the copy in TCRdb shows in-frame clones only, minus some. The sample has over 120,000 clones, 91% seen once. The CDR3 covers 15 residues. Germline CDR1 and CDR2: MDHEN and SYDVKM. V was pared by 10 bases and J by 0 bases, with 18 bases between. The sequence was collected from a man aged 30 to 39 in good health. The chain couples TRBV28 to TRBJ1-2, with D possibly matching TRBD1 (5 bases). Sequenced material: blood. The CDR3 region has the DNA TGTGCCACCAGGGAGACAATTGTAACTAACTATGGCTACACCTTC. This sequence encodes CATRETIVTNYGYTF.